This passage covers 15 T cell receptor beta chains from one sample sequenced in a study of blood T cells in healthy people across ages. A J-beta primer mix and a sample-barcoded 5' primer were used in a second PCR of roughly 6 to 11 cycles. TCRdb redid the calling of the 5' RACE reads with MiXCR, one entry per CDR3 protein. The data show about a million distinct CDR3 sequences, with roughly 51% seen just once and over 20% held by the top ten. Sample: blood. The receptors were gathered from a woman aged 55-75 years in good health.

Remarks on this clonotype: Since no conserved phenylalanine or tryptophan closes the CDR3, a read error is the likely cause. The chain couples TRBV4-1 to TRBJ2-3; TRBD1 agrees at 8 bases. V lost 3 bases, J lost 2 bases, and 7 bases stayed unmatched. Germline loops: CDR1 MGHRA, CDR2 YSYEKL. The CDR3 totals 16 residues. CDR3 in amino acids: CASSQRTGRDTDTQYL. The CDR3 nucleotides are TGCGCCAGCAGCCAGCGGACAGGGCGAGACACAGATACGCAGTATCTT.

V is TRBV3-1 and J is TRBJ2-2; 9 bases agree with TRBD2. The CDR3 loop spans 16 amino acids. The germline gives CDR1 LGHDT, CDR2 YNNKEL (reference sequence). V shed 1 base, J shed 4 bases, and the junction held 4 bases outside the gene matches. The CDR3 sequence: CASSQAGTSLTGELFF. The CDR3, as DNA: TGTGCCAGCAGCCAAGCCGGGACTAGCCTCACCGGGGAGCTGTTTTTT.

CDR3 amino acids: CSARDRGLTQYF. CDR3 coding DNA: TGCAGTGCTAGAGATCGGGGCCTTACCCAGTATTTT. The gene calls are TRBV20-1 and TRBJ2-3; D tentatively reads TRBD1 or TRBD2 (5 bases each). Trimming removed 0 bases at V and 12 bases at J, with 13 bases between. The CDR3 has 12 residues. Germline CDR1 and CDR2: DFQATT and SNEGSKA (reference sequence).

As regards this clonotype: Possible read error: a much larger clone is one base away. V gene TRBV29-1 combines with J gene TRBJ2-7; no clear D gene. Germline V lookup: CDR1 SQVTM, CDR2 ANQGSEA. The CDR3 spans 11 residues. The CDR3 nucleotides read TGCAGCGTCATGACATTCTACGTGCAGTACTTC. It codes for CSVMTFYVQYF.

The V call is TRBV9, the J call TRBJ1-1; a weak D match, TRBD1 (5 bases). Germline V gives CDR1 SGDLS, CDR2 YYNGEE. V was shortened by 6 bases and J by 9 bases, with 21 bases between the two germline ends. The CDR3 extends over 14 amino acids. Here the CDR3 reads CASNVPGRADQAFF. The CDR3 DNA follows: TGTGCCAGCAATGTCCCAGGCAGGGCCGACCAAGCTTTCTTT.

The chain uses TRBV4-1 and TRBJ1-4, with a possible D match to TRBD1 (5 bases). Germline V gives CDR1 MGHRA, CDR2 YSYEKL. This CDR3 is 15 amino acids long. The V end was cut by 5 bases, the J end by 7 bases, with 17 bases between. In DNA, the CDR3 is TGCGCCAGCAGCTCCCAACAGGACTATATTGAAAAACTGTTTTTT. Amino acids: CASSSQQDYIEKLFF.

In this sample, this clonotype turned up once. This chain uses TRBV5-4 with TRBJ2-2, with 8 bases lining up with TRBD1. Germline V gene lookup returns CDR1 SGHNT and CDR2 YYREEE (reference sequence). This CDR3 comprises 16 residues. After removal of 0 bases from V and 6 bases from J, the junction contained 7 bases not matched to a gene. CDR3 bases: TGTGCCAGCAGCTTGGGGACAGGGAGGAGCGCCGGGGAGCTGTTTTTT. This translates into CASSLGTGRSAGELFF.

The chain has TRBV12-3 or TRBV12-4 and TRBJ1-4; no clear D gene. The V end was cut by 3 bases, the J end by 7 bases, with 12 bases between. This CDR3 region has 14 residues. CDR3 region: CASSFGVVSEKLFF. CDR3 sequence (DNA): TGTGCCAGCAGTTTTGGGGTCGTGAGTGAAAAACTGTTTTTT.

This clonotype was counted many times. This chain uses TRBV4-3 with TRBJ2-6, with TRBD1 matching over 8 bases. CDR1 is LGHNA, CDR2 YSLEER, per germline. Germline trimming cut 0 bases from V and 3 bases from J; bases unmatched to any gene: 13. This CDR3 region has 20 residues. The CDR3 reads CASSQDLILAGGGGANVLTF. CDR3 sequence (DNA): TGCGCCAGCAGCCAAGATTTAATCTTGGCAGGGGGCGGTGGGGCCAACGTCCTGACTTTC.

This clonotype is a singleton in its sample. The chain employs TRBV21-1 and TRBJ2-7; the table's D call TRBD2 went unverified against the DNA. TRBV21-1 is shown as a pseudogene. There are 17 residues in the CDR3. CDR3 residues: CASGKVVGSGRPNEQYF. The CDR3 DNA is TGTGCCAGCGGCAAAGTCGTGGGTAGCGGGAGACCGAACGAGCAGTACTTC.

The V gene is TRBV3-1, the J gene TRBJ2-5, with TRBD1 identical over 7 bases. V shed 2 bases, J shed 11 bases, and the junction held 17 bases outside the gene matches. CDR3 length equals 16 residues. Germline CDR1 LGHDT, CDR2 YNNKEL (reference sequence). The CDR3 sequence is CASSQWNRGVYNEQYF. The CDR3 coding sequence is TGTGCCAGCAGCCAATGGAACAGGGGCGTCTACAATGAGCAGTACTTC.

The rearrangement joins TRBV20-1 to TRBJ2-2; a possible D gene is TRBD2 (5 bases). The germline V gene encodes CDR1 DFQATT and CDR2 SNEGSKA (reference sequence). Deletions cut 5 bases from V and 3 bases from J, with 10 bases between. CDR3 length equals 13 residues. The CDR3 protein is CSASTRYTGELFF. DNA of the CDR3: TGCAGTGCTTCTACTAGATACACCGGGGAGCTGTTTTTT.

The chain links TRBV13 to TRBJ2-5; D not resolved. The DNA end is more similar to TRBJ2-7, so the J call may be wrong. Germline CDR1 and CDR2: PRHDT and FYEKMQ (reference sequence). The CDR3 contains 15 residues. The CDR3 loop reads CASSTSEALSYEQYF. CDR3 in DNA: TGTGCCAGCAGCACGAGCGAAGCACTGAGCTACGAGCAGTACTTC.

The genes are TRBV18 and TRBJ2-4, with a weak D call TRBD2 (6 bases). The J call may be incorrect, as the DNA end agrees better with TRBJ2-7. Germline CDR1 is KGHSH and CDR2 is LQKENI. This CDR3 contains 15 residues. CDR3: CASSALKLAGYEQYF. The DNA for the CDR3 is TGTGCCAGCTCAGCGCTTAAACTAGCAGGCTACGAGCAGTACTTC.

The chain links TRBV4-2 to TRBJ2-1; TRBD2 might be the D (6 bases). Trimming left V 4 bases short and J 8 bases short, with 15 bases between. Per germline, CDR1 LGHNA and CDR2 YNFKEQ. The CDR3 spans 14 residues. The CDR3 sequence is CASSRGSEGYEQFF. In DNA, the CDR3 is TGTGCCAGCAGCCGTGGGTCGGAGGGGTATGAGCAGTTCTTC.